This TCR beta chain was sequenced in a study of early T cells in non-severe SARS-CoV-2 infection. Study-level background: Chains were unpaired, as sequencing was done on bulk RNA from unsorted whole blood. Findings and limits, study-wide: VDJdb matching, biased toward anti-spike CD8 responses, missed private and CD4 specificities.

The V gene end was trimmed by 0 bases and the J gene end by 6 bases; junction bases not matched to a gene: 3. The germline V gene encodes CDR1 SGHAT and CDR2 FQNNGV. The CDR3 contains 15 residues. Individually, cDNA molecules had unique molecular identifiers attached to them. TCRdb recomputed calls from the 5' RACE reads with MiXCR, one row per CDR3 protein. This table has about 48,000 distinct CDR3 sequences, 6.5% to 9.5% appearing once. About this clonotype: Its antigen is unknown.

The sequenced material came from whole blood. The clonotype originates from an adult who was a healthcare worker with PCR-confirmed SARS-CoV-2 infection or an uninfected control (not recorded which). The chain carries TRBV11-2 and TRBJ2-3, with 10 bases lining up with TRBD2. Here the CDR3 reads CASSLEAGGPDTQYF. CDR3 DNA sequence: TGTGCCAGCAGCTTAGAAGCGGGGGGGCCGGATACGCAGTATTTT.